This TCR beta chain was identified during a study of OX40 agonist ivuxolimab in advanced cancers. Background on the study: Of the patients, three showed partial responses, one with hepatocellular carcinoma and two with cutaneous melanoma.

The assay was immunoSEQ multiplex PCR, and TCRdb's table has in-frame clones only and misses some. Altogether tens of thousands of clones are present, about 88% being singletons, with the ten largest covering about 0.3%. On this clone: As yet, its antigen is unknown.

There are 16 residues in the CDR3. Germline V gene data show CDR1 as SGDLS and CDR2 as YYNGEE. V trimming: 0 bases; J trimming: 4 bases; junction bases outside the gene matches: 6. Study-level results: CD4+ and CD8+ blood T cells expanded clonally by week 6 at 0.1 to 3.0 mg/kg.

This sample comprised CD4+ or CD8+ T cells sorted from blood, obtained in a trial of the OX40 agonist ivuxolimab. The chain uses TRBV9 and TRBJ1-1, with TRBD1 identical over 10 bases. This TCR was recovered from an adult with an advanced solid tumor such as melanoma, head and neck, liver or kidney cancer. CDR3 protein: CASSVVGTGVGTEAFF. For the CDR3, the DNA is TGTGCCAGCAGCGTAGTAGGGACAGGGGTGGGCACTGAAGCTTTCTTT.